The 14 T cell receptor beta chains listed next were all sequenced from one sample in a study of blood T cell repertoires in COVID-19. Method: immunoSEQ multiplex PCR; TCRdb's copy keeps in-frame clones and lacks some. Of about 99,000 clones listed, over 80% are singletons. Sequencing used peripheral blood. All receptors derive from a man aged 45 to 65 with acute or convalescent COVID-19.

This sequence joins TRBV19 and TRBJ2-3; D is perhaps TRBD2 (5 bases). V lost 5 bases, J lost 9 bases, and 12 bases lay in between. The CDR3 length is 12 residues. In germline, CDR1 is LNHDA, CDR2 SQIVND (reference sequence). The CDR3 nucleotides read TGTGCCAGTAGTTTGGAGCGGTCCACGCAGTATTTT. It codes for CASSLERSTQYF.

This chain uses TRBV28 with TRBJ1-5; tentatively, D is TRBD1 (5 bases). The CDR3 spans 16 residues. Between the trimmed V and J ends, which lost 6 bases and 7 bases, there was a span of 22 bases. CDR1 MDHEN and CDR2 SYDVKM come from the germline V gene. The CDR3 region is CASRKAGPTLWQPQHF. Here the CDR3 DNA reads TGTGCCAGCAGGAAGGCGGGACCCACCTTGTGGCAGCCCCAGCATTTT.

The V and J genes are TRBV6-1 and TRBJ2-7; 8 bases match TRBD1. Per germline, CDR1 MNHNS and CDR2 SASEGT. The CDR3 spans 15 residues. V dropped 2 bases and J dropped 2; count of bases not matched to a gene: 5. CDR3 protein: CASSEFGQGTYEQYF. CDR3 nucleotide sequence: TGTGCCAGCAGTGAATTCGGACAGGGAACCTACGAGCAGTACTTC.

The rearrangement uses TRBV9 and TRBJ2-2, with 11 bases lining up with TRBD2. V lost 4 bases, J lost 4 bases, and 9 bases stayed unmatched. Germline CDR1 reads SGDLS; CDR2 reads YYNGEE. The CDR3 is made up of 17 amino acids. The CDR3 DNA reads as TGTGCCAGCAGCATATCCACTAGCGGGAGTATCACCGGGGAGCTGTTTTTT. Translated: CASSISTSGSITGELFF.

The rearrangement links TRBV30 to TRBJ1-3; 7 bases are a match to TRBD1. J gave up 3 bases and V 3 bases, and 5 bases lay outside the gene matches. Germline V gene sequence: CDR1 GTSNPN, CDR2 SVGIG (reference sequence). The CDR3 covers 14 residues. CDR3 DNA: TGTGCCTGGAGAGTGCCAGGGGGTGGAAACACCATATATTTT. Protein product: CAWRVPGGGNTIYF.

J is TRBJ2-1 and V is TRBV6-4; D is perhaps TRBD1 (6 bases). Germline V gives CDR1 MRHNA, CDR2 SNTAGT. V was cut by 7 bases and J by 1 base, with 11 bases left in between. This CDR3 contains 14 residues. CDR3 sequence: CASIGGLSYNEQFF. In nucleotides, the CDR3 is TGTGCCAGCATAGGGGGTCTTTCCTACAATGAGCAGTTCTTC.

A single count supports this clone. The chain couples TRBV24-1 to TRBJ2-3, with a tentative D call TRBD1 (5 bases). Looked up from germline, CDR1 is KGHDR and CDR2 is SFDVKD. The CDR3 runs to 16 residues. V lost 4 bases and J lost 0, with 13 bases in between. CDR3 sequence (DNA): TGTGCCACCAGTGAAAGGTGGCAGGGAAGCACAGATACGCAGTATTTT. Its protein product is CATSERWQGSTDTQYF.

The chain employs TRBV5-4 and TRBJ1-2, with a possible D match to TRBD1 (6 bases). This CDR3 is 14 amino acids long. The germline V gene has CDR1 SGHNT and CDR2 YYREEE (reference sequence). V lost 0 bases and J lost 4, with 10 bases in between. In DNA form, the CDR3 reads TGTGCCAGCAGCTTGGACATGGGGGCCTATGGCTACACCTTC. It specifies CASSLDMGAYGYTF.

CDR3 residues: CASSLLGGSSYNEQFF. CDR3 nucleotide sequence: TGCGCCAGCAGCCTTTTAGGCGGGAGCTCCTACAATGAGCAGTTCTTC. The V gene is TRBV5-1, the J gene TRBJ2-1; 7 bases line up with TRBD2. With V trimmed by 4 bases and J by 0 bases, 7 bases remained unmatched. CDR3 length equals 16 residues. Germline loops: CDR1 SGHRS, CDR2 YFSETQ.

This chain links TRBV9 with TRBJ2-5; the D is unclear. With 4 bases removed from V and 5 bases from J, the gap between germline ends came to 15 bases. This CDR3 has 14 amino acids. Germline values: CDR1 SGDLS, CDR2 YYNGEE. CDR3 residues: CASSPRLRSETQYF. The CDR3 region has the DNA TGTGCCAGCAGCCCCCGGCTAAGGAGTGAGACCCAGTACTTC. The entire variable domain, with the rest obtained from reference TRBV9 and TRBJ2-5, is as follows: DSGVTQTPKHLITATGQRVTLRCSPRSGDLSVYWYQQSLDQGLQFLIQYYNGEERAKGNILERFSAQQFPDLHSELNLSSLELGDSALYFCASSPRLRSETQYFGPGTRLLVL.

The rearrangement links TRBV6-1 to TRBJ2-7, with 7 bases lining up with TRBD2. CDR3 size: 15 residues. Germline values: CDR1 MNHNS, CDR2 SASEGT. V lost 1 base and J lost 2; bases outside the gene matches: 5. The DNA for the CDR3 is TGTGCCAGCAGTGAAGAGCTTGGACTAGCCTACGAGCAGTACTTC. Residues: CASSEELGLAYEQYF.

The chain is built from TRBV4-1 and TRBJ1-3; 8 bases are shared with TRBD1. After removal of 4 bases from V and 3 bases from J, the junction contained 11 bases not matched to a gene. The CDR3 length is 17 residues. Germline V lookup: CDR1 MGHRA, CDR2 YSYEKL. CDR3 DNA sequence: TGCGCCAGCAGCCCAACATTGACAGGGGCAATTGGAAACACCATATATTTT. Translation: CASSPTLTGAIGNTIYF.

This chain uses TRBV19 with TRBJ2-5; 8 nucleotides agree with TRBD2. From germline, CDR1 is LNHDA and CDR2 SQIVND (reference sequence). Germline trimming cut 3 bases from V and 5 bases from J; bases unmatched to any gene: 2. The CDR3 totals 13 residues. The CDR3: CASSMSGGETQYF. DNA of the CDR3: TGTGCCAGTAGTATGTCGGGAGGGGAGACCCAGTACTTC.

The rearrangement uses TRBV9 and TRBJ1-2, with a tentative D call TRBD1 (5 bases). V lost 0 bases, J lost 1 base, and 7 bases lay in between. Germline-derived CDR1 and CDR2 are SGDLS and YYNGEE. The CDR3 length is 14 residues. The CDR3 region is CASSVADSNYGYTF. CDR3 sequence (DNA): TGTGCCAGCAGCGTAGCAGACAGTAACTATGGCTACACCTTC.